This T cell receptor (beta chain) was sequenced in a study of T cells in Graves' hyperthyroidism and ophthalmopathy. This clonotype was seen a handful of times. TCR beta CDR3 sequences were amplified from RNA transcripts. Carried out on the TCR CDR3, a first-round RT-PCR used the HTBI primer set. TCRdb processed the multiplex PCR reads anew with MiXCR; each CDR3 protein has one entry. The sample gives about 600,000 distinct CDR3 sequences, roughly 15% of which show up once; roughly 3.5% is in the top ten. The source is a woman between 40 and 55 years old with Graves' ophthalmopathy. Sequencing input: blood.

CDR3 loop: CASSPLQGGNLNGYTF. The CDR3 nucleotides are TGTGCCAGCAGCCCCCTACAGGGGGGTAATCTAAATGGCTACACCTTC. This chain links TRBV9 with TRBJ1-2; 8 nucleotides line up with TRBD1. The germline V gene has CDR1 SGDLS and CDR2 YYNGEE. CDR3 length: 16 amino acids. J gave up 6 bases and V 4 bases, and 14 bases lay outside the gene matches.